This T cell receptor delta chain was identified during a study of gamma-delta T cells after stem cell transplantation. The ends lost 3 bases at V and 6 bases at J; junction bases unmatched: 21. The CDR3 has 19 residues. From germline, CDR1 is TSWWSYY and CDR2 QGS. TCRdb processed the RT-PCR reads again with the CATT caller. The profile shows about 4,500 delta-chain clones, 16% of them singletons. This clone ranks as medium-sized. Other DNA sequences within the sample encode an identical CDR3. V and J are TRDV1 and TRDJ1; the match to TRDD3 covers 8 bases. Sequencing was carried out using gamma-delta T cells. The clonotype was recovered from a human donor. It is not recorded whose cells these are; they may come from a transplant donor. CDR3 region: CALGDPLGNRGDMSHKLIF. CDR3 sequence (DNA): TGTGCTCTTGGGGATCCTTTGGGTAATCGGGGGGATATGAGTCATAAACTCATCTTT.